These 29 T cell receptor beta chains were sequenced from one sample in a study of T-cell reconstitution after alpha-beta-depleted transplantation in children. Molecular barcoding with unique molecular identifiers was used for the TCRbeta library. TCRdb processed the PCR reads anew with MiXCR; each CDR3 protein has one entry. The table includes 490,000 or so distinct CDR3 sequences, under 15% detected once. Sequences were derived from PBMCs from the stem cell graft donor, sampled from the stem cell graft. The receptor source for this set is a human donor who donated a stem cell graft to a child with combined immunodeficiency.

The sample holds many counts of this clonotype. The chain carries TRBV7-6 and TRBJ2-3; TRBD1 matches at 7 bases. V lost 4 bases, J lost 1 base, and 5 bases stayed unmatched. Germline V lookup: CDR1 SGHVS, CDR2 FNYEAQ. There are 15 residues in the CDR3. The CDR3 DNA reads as TGTGCCAGCAGCTCGGGACAGTCGGGCACAGATACGCAGTATTTT. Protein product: CASSSGQSGTDTQYF.

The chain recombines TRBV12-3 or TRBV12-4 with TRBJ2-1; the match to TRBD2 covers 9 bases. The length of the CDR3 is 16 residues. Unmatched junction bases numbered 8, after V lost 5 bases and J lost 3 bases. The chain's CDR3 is CASSLAGTSFYNEQFF. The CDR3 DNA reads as TGTGCCAGCAGTCTGGCCGGGACTAGCTTCTACAATGAGCAGTTCTTC.

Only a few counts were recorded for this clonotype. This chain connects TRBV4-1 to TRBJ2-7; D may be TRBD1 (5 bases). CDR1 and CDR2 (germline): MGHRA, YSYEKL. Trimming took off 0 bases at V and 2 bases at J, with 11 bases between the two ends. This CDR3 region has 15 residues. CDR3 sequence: CASSQEAQGTYEQYF. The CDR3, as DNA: TGCGCCAGCAGCCAAGAAGCGCAGGGAACCTACGAGCAGTACTTC.

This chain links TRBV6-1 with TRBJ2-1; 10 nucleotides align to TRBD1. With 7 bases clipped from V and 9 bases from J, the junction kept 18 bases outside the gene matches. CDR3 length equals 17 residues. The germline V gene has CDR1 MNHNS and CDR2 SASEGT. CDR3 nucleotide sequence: TGTGCCAGCAAAACAATCACACCGGGACAGGGGTATCTTGAGCAGTTCTTC. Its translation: CASKTITPGQGYLEQFF.

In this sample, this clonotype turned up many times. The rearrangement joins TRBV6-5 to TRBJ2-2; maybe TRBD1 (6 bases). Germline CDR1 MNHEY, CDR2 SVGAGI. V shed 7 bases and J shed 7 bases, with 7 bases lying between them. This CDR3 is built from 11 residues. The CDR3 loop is CASKGVGELFF. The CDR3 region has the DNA TGTGCCAGCAAGGGGGTCGGGGAGCTGTTTTTT.

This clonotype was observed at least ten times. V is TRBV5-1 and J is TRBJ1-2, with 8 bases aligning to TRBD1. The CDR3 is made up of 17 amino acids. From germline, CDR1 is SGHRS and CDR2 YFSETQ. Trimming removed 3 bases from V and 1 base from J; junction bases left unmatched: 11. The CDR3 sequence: CASSSDGQGRLNYGYTF. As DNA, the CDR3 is TGCGCCAGCAGCTCGGACGGACAGGGCAGACTTAACTATGGCTACACCTTC.

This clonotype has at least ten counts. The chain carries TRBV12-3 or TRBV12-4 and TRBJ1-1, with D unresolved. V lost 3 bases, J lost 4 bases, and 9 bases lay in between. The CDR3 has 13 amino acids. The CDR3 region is CASSFSLSTEAFF. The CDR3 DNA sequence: TGTGCCAGCAGTTTCTCACTCAGCACTGAAGCTTTCTTT.

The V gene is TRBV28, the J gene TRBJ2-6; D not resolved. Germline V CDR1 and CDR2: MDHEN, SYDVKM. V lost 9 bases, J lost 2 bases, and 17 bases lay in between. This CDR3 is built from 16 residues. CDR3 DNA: TGTGCCAGTCGAGAGGCCCTCTACACTGGGGCCAACGTCCTGACTTTC. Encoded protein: CASREALYTGANVLTF.

CDR3 sequence (DNA): TGTGCCACCAGCCAATTTCCGAGCACCGGGGAGCTGTTTTTT. Amino acid sequence: CATSQFPSTGELFF. The chain carries TRBV24-1 and TRBJ2-2, with D uncertain. Germline V gene sequence: CDR1 KGHDR, CDR2 SFDVKD. The CDR3 is 14 residues long. V was cut by 7 bases and J by 4 bases, with 12 bases left in between.

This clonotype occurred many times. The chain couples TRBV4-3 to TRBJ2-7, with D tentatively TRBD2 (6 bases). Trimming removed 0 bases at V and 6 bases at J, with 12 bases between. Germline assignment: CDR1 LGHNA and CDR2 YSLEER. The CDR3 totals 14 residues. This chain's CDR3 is CASSQDTSRSEQYF. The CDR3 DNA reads TGCGCCAGCAGCCAAGATACTAGCCGAAGCGAGCAGTACTTC.

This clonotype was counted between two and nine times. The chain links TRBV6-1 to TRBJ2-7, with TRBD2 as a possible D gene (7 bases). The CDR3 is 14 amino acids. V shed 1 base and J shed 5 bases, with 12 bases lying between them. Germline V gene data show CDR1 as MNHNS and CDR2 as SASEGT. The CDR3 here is CASSEDREGHEQYF. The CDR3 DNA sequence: TGTGCCAGCAGTGAAGACAGGGAGGGTCACGAGCAGTACTTC.

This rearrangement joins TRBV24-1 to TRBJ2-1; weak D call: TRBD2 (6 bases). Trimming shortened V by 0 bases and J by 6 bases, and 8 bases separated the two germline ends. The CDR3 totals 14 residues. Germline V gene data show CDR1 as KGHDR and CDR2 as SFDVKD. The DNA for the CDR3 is TGTGCCACCAGTGATTTGGCCGGGGGCAATGAGCAGTTCTTC. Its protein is CATSDLAGGNEQFF.

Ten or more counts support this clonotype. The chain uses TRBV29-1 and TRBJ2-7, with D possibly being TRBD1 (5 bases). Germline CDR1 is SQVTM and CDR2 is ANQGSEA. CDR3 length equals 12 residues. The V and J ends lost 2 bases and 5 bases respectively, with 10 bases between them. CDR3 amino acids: CSVEYPGNEQYF. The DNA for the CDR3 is TGCAGCGTTGAATACCCAGGGAACGAGCAGTACTTC.

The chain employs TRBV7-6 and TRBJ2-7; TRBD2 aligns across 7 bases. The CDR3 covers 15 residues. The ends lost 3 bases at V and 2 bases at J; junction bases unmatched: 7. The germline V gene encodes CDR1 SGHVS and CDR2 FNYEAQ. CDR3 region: CASSFDSAGAYEQYF. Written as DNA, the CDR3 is TGTGCCAGCAGCTTTGACAGTGCGGGGGCCTACGAGCAGTACTTC.

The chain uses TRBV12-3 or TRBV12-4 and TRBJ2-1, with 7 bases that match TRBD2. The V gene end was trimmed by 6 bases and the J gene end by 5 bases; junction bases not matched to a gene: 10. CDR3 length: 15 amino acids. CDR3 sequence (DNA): TGTGCCAGCAGATCCACGGGAGGCGAGAACAATGAGCAGTTCTTC. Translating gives CASRSTGGENNEQFF.

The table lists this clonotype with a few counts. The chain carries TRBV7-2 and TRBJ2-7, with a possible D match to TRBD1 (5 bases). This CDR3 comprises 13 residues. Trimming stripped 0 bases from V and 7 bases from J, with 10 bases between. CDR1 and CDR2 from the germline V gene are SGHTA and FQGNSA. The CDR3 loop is CASSLALGREQYF. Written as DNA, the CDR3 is TGTGCCAGCAGCTTAGCGTTGGGGCGAGAGCAGTACTTC.

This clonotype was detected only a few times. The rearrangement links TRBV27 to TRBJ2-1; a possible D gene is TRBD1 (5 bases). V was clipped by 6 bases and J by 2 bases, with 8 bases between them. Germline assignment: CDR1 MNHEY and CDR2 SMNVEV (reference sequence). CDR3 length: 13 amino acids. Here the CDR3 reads CASSRATYNEQFF. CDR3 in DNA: TGTGCCAGCAGCAGGGCGACCTACAATGAGCAGTTCTTC.

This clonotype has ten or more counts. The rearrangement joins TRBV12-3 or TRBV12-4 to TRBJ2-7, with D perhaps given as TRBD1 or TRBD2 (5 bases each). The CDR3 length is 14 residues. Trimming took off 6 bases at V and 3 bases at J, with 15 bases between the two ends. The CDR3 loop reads CASRMRGVDYEQYF. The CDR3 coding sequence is TGTGCCAGCAGGATGAGAGGGGTGGACTACGAGCAGTACTTC.

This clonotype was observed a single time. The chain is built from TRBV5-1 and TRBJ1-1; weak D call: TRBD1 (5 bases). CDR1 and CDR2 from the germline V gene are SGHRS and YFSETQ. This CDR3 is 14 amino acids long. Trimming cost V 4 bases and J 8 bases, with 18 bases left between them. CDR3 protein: CASSPGRPGIEAFF. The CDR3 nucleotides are TGCGCCAGCAGCCCGGGACGGCCGGGGATCGAAGCTTTCTTT.

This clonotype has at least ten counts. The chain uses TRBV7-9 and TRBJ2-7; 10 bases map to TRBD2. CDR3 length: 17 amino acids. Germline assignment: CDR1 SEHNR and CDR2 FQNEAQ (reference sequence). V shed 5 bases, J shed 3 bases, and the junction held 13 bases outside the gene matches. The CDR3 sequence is CASSPPGTSDRIYEQYF. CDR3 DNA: TGTGCCAGCAGCCCCCCCGGGACTAGCGACAGAATCTACGAGCAGTACTTC.

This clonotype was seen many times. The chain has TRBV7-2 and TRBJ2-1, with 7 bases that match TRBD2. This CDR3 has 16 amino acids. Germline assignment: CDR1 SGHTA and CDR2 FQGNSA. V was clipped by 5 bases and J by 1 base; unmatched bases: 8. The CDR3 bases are TGTGCCAGCAGCCCTCCAGCGGGGCGTTCCTACAATGAGCAGTTCTTC. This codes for CASSPPAGRSYNEQFF.

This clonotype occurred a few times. Written as DNA, the CDR3 is TGTGCCAGCAGCTCTCCCCGGACTAGCGGGAGAGGCACAGATACGCAGTATTTT. Translation gives CASSSPRTSGRGTDTQYF. This chain connects TRBV9 to TRBJ2-3; 13 bases are shared with TRBD2. This CDR3 has 18 amino acids. V dropped 4 bases and J dropped 1; count of bases not matched to a gene: 9. The germline V gene has CDR1 SGDLS and CDR2 YYNGEE.

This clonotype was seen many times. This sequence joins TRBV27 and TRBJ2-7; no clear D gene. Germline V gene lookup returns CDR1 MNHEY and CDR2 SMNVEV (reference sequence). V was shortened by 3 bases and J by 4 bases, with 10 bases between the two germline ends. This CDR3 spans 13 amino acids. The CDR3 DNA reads TGTGCCAGCAGTTTCAACCCGCTTTACGAGCAGTACTTC. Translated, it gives CASSFNPLYEQYF.

CDR3 in amino acids: CASRPGVRSSYNEQFF. In DNA, the CDR3 is TGTGCCAGCCGCCCGGGAGTCCGGTCGTCATACAATGAGCAGTTCTTC. V usage is TRBV7-9 and J usage is TRBJ2-1; a weak D match, TRBD2 (6 bases). V lost 8 bases to trimming and J lost 4 bases, with 21 bases between them. CDR1 is SEHNR and CDR2 is FQNEAQ in the germline V gene (reference sequence). The CDR3 is 16 amino acids.

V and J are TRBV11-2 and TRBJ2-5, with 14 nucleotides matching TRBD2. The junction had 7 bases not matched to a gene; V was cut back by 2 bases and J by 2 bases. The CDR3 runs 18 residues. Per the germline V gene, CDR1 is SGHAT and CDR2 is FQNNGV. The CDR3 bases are TGTGCCAGCAGCTTAATGCGACTAGCGGGAGGGTGGCAAGAGACCCAGTACTTC. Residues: CASSLMRLAGGWQETQYF.

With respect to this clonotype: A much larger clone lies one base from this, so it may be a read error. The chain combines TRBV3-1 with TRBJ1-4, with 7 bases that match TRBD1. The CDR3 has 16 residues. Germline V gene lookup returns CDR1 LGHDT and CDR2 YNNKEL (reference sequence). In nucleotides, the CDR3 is TGTGCCTGCAGTAGACAGGGTCTGGCAACTAATGAAAAACTGTTTTTT. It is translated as CACSRQGLATNEKLFF.

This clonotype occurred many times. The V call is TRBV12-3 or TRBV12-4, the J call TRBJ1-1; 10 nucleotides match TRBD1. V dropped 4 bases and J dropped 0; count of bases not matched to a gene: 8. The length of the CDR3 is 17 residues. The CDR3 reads CASSSGTGVSMNTEAFF. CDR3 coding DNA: TGTGCCAGCAGTTCCGGGACAGGGGTTTCTATGAACACTGAAGCTTTCTTT.

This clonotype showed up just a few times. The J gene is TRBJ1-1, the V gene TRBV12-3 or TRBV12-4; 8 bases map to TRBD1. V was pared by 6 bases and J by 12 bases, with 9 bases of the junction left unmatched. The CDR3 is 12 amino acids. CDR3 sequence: CASRGQVGRPFF. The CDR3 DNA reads TGTGCCAGCAGGGGACAGGTTGGGCGTCCTTTCTTT.

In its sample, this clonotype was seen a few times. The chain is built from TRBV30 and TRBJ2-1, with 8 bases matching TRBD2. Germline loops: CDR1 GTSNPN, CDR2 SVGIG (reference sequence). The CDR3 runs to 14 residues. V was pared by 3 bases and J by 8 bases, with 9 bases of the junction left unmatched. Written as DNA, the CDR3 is TGTGCCTGGAGATTCGGCGGGAGGATGTATGAGCAGTTCTTC. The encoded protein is CAWRFGGRMYEQFF.